The entry below describes one T cell receptor (beta chain). What this receptor recognizes is not known. Per-base quality was not reported, and no clone a single base away is much larger than it. Only healthy Caucasian donors were included. The twin cohort consisted of three pairs of female monozygotic twins, all aged about 18 to 29 years. Peripheral blood mononuclear cells were used as the source from which RNA for TCR libraries was isolated. This entry is derived from a study of identical twins listed by TCRdb under 2016. With respect to the entire study: To test whether fetal clonotypes persist, this study deep-sequenced TCR alpha and beta repertoires from monozygotic twins, from unrelated adults of various ages, and from cord blood. Replicate twin experiments were performed at different times using different library preparation protocols to rule out contamination.

To prepare the library, 5' RACE was applied. The sequencer was an Illumina HiSeq 2000. Template switching introduced a universal primer binding site; the final cDNA contained a unique molecular identifier, enabling accurate counting of TCR cDNA molecules. First-strand cDNA for TCR alpha and beta chains was synthesized from specific primers in the conserved constant-segment region. To control for contamination, every cDNA library was double barcoded, receiving both a SMART-Mk sample barcode and Illumina barcodes. TruSeq adapter sequences and Illumina sample barcodes were added in two successive PCR steps. TCR alpha and beta cDNA libraries were sequenced on the Illumina HiSeq platform with custom primers. Regarding the original processing steps: Raw reads were processed with MiGEC to extract unique molecular identifiers, and MiXCR was used to determine CDR3 positions. Recombination models were inferred per individual with the repgenHMM and IGoR tools using an EM algorithm. The analysis of shared clonotypes was done with the tcR package in R, with sharing normalized by the product of cloneset sizes. Out-of-frame nonproductive sequences were analyzed to study raw recombination free of thymic and clonal selection effects. The raw public reads went through TCRdb reprocessing: fastp at Q25, MiXCR clone calling, in-frame beta chains kept. Every entry covers one CDR3 protein and lists the most common genes and DNA from its rows. TCRdb, not the original authors, processed these V and J calls. This sample lists about 570,000 distinct CDR3 sequences; over 8.5% were detected once. 2.5% to 3.5% of the sample rests with the top ten.

From the germline V gene, CDR1 is SQVTM and CDR2 is ANQGSEA. At the junction V is shortened by 2 bases and J by 2 bases, with 10 bases in between. From the cysteine up to the phenylalanine, the CDR3 has a length of 14 residues. Of all the DNA, just the CDR3 is kept, 42 bases in frame from base 1. General findings and caveats noted by the study authors: Zero-insertion analyses could be partly confounded by invariant T cells such as MAIT and iNKT, though diverse VJ usage argued against such confounding for most clonotypes. Conclusions relied on cross-sectional statistical analysis, since the same donors could not be followed over many years. A weaker excess of twin sharing was found in beta out-of-frame sequences because the signal-to-noise ratio was lowered by fewer shared sequences. Fewer insertions were carried by abundant cord blood beta clonotypes, a similar but weaker trend appeared in young adult naive repertoires, and no such trend appeared in memory repertoires. Compared with coincidental sharing between unrelated individuals, out-of-frame TCR alpha sequences shared between twins showed an excess of sequences with low generation probability. Recombination models systematically underestimated out-of-frame TCR alpha sharing in monozygotic twins but agreed with sharing between unrelated individuals.

The sample also formed part of further work on yellow fever vaccine responses in identical twins. As that second paper reports: According to the authors, the vaccine-induced T cell response in identical twins seemed to be partly convergent and partly specific to each individual. In the study, vaccine-responding T cell clones were precisely tracked in identical twins.

The specimen sequenced was PBMCs. The sequence was obtained from a woman younger than 35 in good health. This sequence uses TRBV29-1 and TRBJ2-1; there is no confident call for the D gene. In nucleotides, the sequence is TGCAGCGTTGAAAATAGTGGAGCCTACAATGAGCAGTTCTTC. Its translation reads: CSVENSGAYNEQFF.